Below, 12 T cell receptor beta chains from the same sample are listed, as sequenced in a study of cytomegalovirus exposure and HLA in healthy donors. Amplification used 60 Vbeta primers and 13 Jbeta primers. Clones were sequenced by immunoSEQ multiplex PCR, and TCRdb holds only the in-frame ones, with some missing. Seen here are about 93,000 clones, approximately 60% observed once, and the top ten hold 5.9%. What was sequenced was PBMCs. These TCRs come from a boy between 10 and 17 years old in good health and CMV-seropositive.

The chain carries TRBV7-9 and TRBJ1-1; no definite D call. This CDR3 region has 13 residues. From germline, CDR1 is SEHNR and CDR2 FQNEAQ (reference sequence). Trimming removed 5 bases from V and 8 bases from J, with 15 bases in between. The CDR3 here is CASSQEGGMEAFF. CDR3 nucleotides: TGTGCCAGCAGCCAAGAAGGCGGTATGGAAGCTTTCTTT. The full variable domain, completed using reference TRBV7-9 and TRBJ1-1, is DTGVSQNPRHKITKRGQNVTFRCDPISEHNRLYWYRQTLGQGPEFLTYFQNEAQLEKSRLLSDRFSAERPKGSFSTLEIQRTEQGDSAMYLCASSQEGGMEAFFGQGTRLTVV.

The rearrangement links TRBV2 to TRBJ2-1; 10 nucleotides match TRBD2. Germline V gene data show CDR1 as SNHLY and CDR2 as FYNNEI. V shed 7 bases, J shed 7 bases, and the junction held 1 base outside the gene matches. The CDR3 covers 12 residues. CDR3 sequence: CASKRGGNEQFF. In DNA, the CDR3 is TGTGCCAGCAAGCGGGGGGGGAATGAGCAGTTCTTC.

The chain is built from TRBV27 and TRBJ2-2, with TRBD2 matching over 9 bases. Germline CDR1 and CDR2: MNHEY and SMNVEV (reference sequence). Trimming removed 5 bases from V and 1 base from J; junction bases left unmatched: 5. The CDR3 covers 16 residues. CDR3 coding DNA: TGTGCCAGCAGTCGACTAGCGGACTTGAACACCGGGGAGCTGTTTTTT. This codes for CASSRLADLNTGELFF.

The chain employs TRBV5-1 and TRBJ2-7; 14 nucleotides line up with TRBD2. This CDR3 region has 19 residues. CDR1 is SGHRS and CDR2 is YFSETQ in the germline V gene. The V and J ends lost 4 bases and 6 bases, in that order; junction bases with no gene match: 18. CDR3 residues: CASSRSGTSGSRLGGEQYF. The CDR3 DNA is TGCGCCAGCAGCCGATCCGGGACTAGCGGGAGCCGCCTAGGTGGCGAGCAGTACTTC.

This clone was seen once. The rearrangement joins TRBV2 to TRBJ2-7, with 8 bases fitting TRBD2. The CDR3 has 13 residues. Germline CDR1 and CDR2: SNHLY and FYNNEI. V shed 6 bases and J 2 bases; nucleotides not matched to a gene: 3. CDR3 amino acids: CASSPGRAYEQYF. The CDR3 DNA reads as TGTGCCAGCAGCCCCGGGAGGGCCTACGAGCAGTACTTC.

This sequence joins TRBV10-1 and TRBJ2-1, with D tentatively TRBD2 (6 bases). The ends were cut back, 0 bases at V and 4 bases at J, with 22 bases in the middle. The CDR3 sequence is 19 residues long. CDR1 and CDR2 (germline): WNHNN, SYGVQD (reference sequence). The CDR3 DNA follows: TGCGCCAGCAGTGAGTCTATCCGGCCTACCAGCGGGCCTTACAATGAGCAGTTCTTC. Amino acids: CASSESIRPTSGPYNEQFF.

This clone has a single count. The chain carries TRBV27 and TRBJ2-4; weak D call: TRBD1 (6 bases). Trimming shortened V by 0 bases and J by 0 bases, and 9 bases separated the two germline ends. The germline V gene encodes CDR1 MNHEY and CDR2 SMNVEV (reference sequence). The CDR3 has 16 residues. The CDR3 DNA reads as TGTGCCAGCAGTTTATCGATCAGGGGAGCCAAAAACATTCAGTACTTC. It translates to CASSLSIRGAKNIQYF.

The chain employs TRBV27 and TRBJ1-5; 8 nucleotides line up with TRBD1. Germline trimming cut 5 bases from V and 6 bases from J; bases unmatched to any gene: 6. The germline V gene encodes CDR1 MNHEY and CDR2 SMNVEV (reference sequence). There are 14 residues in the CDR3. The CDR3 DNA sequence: TGTGCCAGCAGTCCGGACAGGGCGAGTCAGCCCCAGCATTTT. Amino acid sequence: CASSPDRASQPQHF.

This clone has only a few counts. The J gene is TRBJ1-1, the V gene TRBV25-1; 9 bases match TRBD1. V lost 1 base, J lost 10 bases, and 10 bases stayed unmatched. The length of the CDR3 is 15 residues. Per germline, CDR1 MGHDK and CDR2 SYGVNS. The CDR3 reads CASSESRRDREVAFF. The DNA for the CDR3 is TGTGCCAGCAGTGAATCGAGACGGGACAGGGAGGTAGCTTTCTTT.

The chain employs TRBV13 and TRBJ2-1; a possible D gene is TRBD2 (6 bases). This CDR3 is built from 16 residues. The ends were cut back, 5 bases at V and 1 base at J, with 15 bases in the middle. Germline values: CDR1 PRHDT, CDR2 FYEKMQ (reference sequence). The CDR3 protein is CASSPFGGSSYNEQFF. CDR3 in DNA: TGTGCCAGCAGCCCCTTCGGGGGAAGTTCCTACAATGAGCAGTTCTTC.

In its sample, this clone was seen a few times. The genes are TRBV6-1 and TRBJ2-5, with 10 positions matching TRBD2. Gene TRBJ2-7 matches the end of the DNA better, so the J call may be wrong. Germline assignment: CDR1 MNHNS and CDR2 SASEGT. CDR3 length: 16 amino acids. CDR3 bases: TGTGCCAGCAGTGATCCTAGCGGGAGTACGGACTACGAGCAGTACTTC. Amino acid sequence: CASSDPSGSTDYEQYF.

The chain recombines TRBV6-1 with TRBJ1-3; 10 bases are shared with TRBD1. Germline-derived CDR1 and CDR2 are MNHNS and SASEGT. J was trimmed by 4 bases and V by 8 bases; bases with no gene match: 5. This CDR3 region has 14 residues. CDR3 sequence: CASAGQGGGNTIYF. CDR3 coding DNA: TGTGCCAGCGCCGGACAGGGGGGCGGAAACACCATATATTTT.